This is a list of T cell receptor beta chains from one sample in a study of post-analysis software for immune sequencing data. TCRdb passed the PCR reads through MiXCR, listing each CDR3 protein once. The data hold 350,000 to 500,000 distinct CDR3 sequences, with 30% to 40% observed a single time. The material sequenced was blood. Source of these receptors: a girl aged 2-15 years with multiple sclerosis. Both conserved end residues are part of each CDR3. D genes are given only for firm matches. Size values are once, few and many counts, or a class for expanded clones, and some rows have none.

j_gene,v_gene,d_gene,abundance,CDR3aa,CDR3nt
TRBJ2-1,TRBV6-6,.,.,CASSYTDLYGEQFF,TGTGCCAGCAGTTACACTGACTTATACGGTGAGCAGTTCTTC
TRBJ1-2,TRBV7-3,.,few,CASSREGGEGYTF,TGTGCCAGCAGCCGCGAGGGGGGCGAGGGCTACACCTTC
TRBJ1-4,TRBV12-3/TRBV12-4,.,.,CASSLMAGEEKLFF,TGTGCCAGCAGTTTAATGGCAGGGGAAGAAAAACTGTTTTTT
TRBJ1-6,TRBV6-1,.,once,CASSGGRDSGDNSPLHF,TGTGCCAGCAGTGGGGGCAGGGATTCGGGGGATAATTCACCCCTCCACTTT
TRBJ2-3,TRBV20-1,.,.,CRATPSKKQYF,TGCAGGGCAACTCCTAGCAAAAAACAGTATTTT
TRBJ2-7,TRBV9,TRBD2,.,CASSPLPAGGPYEQYF,TGTGCCAGCAGCCCGCTACCAGCGGGAGGACCGTACGAGCAGTACTTC
TRBJ1-2,TRBV6-2/TRBV6-3,.,.,CASTERQAYGYTF,TGTGCCAGCACCGAGAGACAGGCGTATGGCTACACCTTC
TRBJ1-2,TRBV12-3/TRBV12-4,TRBD1,few,CASSPGQGIYGYTF,TGTGCCAGCAGTCCCGGACAGGGCATCTATGGCTACACCTTC
TRBJ1-1,TRBV20-1,.,.,CSGGQGTWNTEAFF,TGCAGTGGAGGGCAGGGTACGTGGAACACTGAAGCTTTCTTT
TRBJ2-7,TRBV3-1,TRBD1,.,CASSQDGTGAYEQYF,TGTGCCAGCAGCCAAGATGGGACAGGGGCGTACGAGCAGTACTTC
TRBJ1-6,TRBV20-1,TRBD1,.,CSASISGGFSPLHF,TGCAGTGCTAGTATTTCAGGGGGCTTTTCACCCCTCCACTTT
TRBJ2-1,TRBV21-1,.,.,CASSLRSGGEQFF,TGTGCCAGCAGCCTGAGGTCGGGGGGTGAGCAGTTCTTC
TRBJ1-2,TRBV28,.,.,CASTPGVYYGYTF,TGTGCCAGTACTCCGGGTGTTTACTATGGCTACACCTTC
TRBJ2-3,TRBV6-1,.,.,CASTRVGTDTQYF,TGTGCCAGCACCCGAGTGGGCACAGATACGCAGTATTTT
TRBJ2-3,TRBV20-1,.,.,CSAKGPGDTQYF,TGCAGTGCTAAGGGGCCGGGGGATACGCAGTATTTT
TRBJ2-7,TRBV28,.,few,CASSLRDITYEQYF,TGTGCCAGCAGTTTACGGGACATTACCTACGAGCAGTACTTC
TRBJ1-2,TRBV28,TRBD1,few,CASSSMTGGLYGYTF,TGTGCCAGCAGTTCTATGACAGGGGGTCTCTATGGCTACACCTTC
TRBJ2-1,TRBV4-1,TRBD2,once,CASSQLGTSGRDEQFF,TGCGCCAGCAGCCAACTCGGGACTAGCGGGAGAGATGAGCAGTTCTTC
TRBJ1-2,TRBV29-1,.,many,CSVFDIRYGYTF,TGCAGCGTTTTCGACATCCGCTATGGCTACACCTTC
TRBJ2-6,TRBV9,TRBD1,.,CASSTDRGPGANVLTF,TGTGCCAGCAGCACTGACAGGGGGCCAGGGGCCAACGTCCTGACTTTC
TRBJ2-7,TRBV5-6,.,.,CASSPTGSEQYF,TGTGCCAGCAGCCCCACAGGGTCCGAGCAGTACTTC
TRBJ1-2,TRBV11-2,.,once,CASSLAGQNGYTF,TGTGCCAGCAGCTTAGCAGGCCAGAATGGCTACACCTTC
TRBJ2-3,TRBV11-2,.,.,CASSLAPGAVRTDTQYF,TGTGCCAGCAGCTTAGCCCCGGGAGCAGTCCGCACAGATACGCAGTATTTT
TRBJ1-1,TRBV28,TRBD1,.,CASSFDRDRVMNTEAFF,TGTGCCAGCAGTTTTGATCGGGACAGGGTCATGAACACTGAAGCTTTCTTT
TRBJ1-5,TRBV12-3/TRBV12-4,.,many,CASSLTGNQPQHF,TGTGCCAGCAGCTTAACAGGGAATCAGCCCCAGCATTTT
TRBJ2-5,TRBV4-1,TRBD1,few,CASSPRVAGQGQETQYF,TGCGCCAGCAGCCCCCGAGTTGCGGGACAGGGGCAAGAGACCCAGTACTTC
TRBJ2-1,TRBV5-1,TRBD1,few,CASSLGDRQNNEQFF,TGCGCCAGCAGCTTGGGGGACAGACAAAACAATGAGCAGTTCTTC
TRBJ1-2,TRBV2,.,.,CASSEWTVIYGYTF,TGTGCCAGCAGTGAATGGACAGTGATCTATGGCTACACCTTC
TRBJ2-7,TRBV9,TRBD2,few,CASSDTGTSYEQYF,TGTGCCAGCAGCGATACCGGGACTAGCTACGAGCAGTACTTC
TRBJ2-7,TRBV5-1,.,few,CASSFGQMYEQYF,TGCGCCAGCAGTTTTGGACAGATGTACGAGCAGTACTTC
TRBJ2-1,TRBV4-1,.,few,CASSQGHYQRVVFPNEQFF,TGCGCCAGCAGCCAAGGACACTACCAAAGAGTAGTATTCCCCAATGAGCAGTTCTTC
TRBJ2-1,TRBV5-8,TRBD1,.,CASSLDRVEEVDEQFF,TGTGCCAGCAGCTTAGACAGGGTGGAGGAGGTGGATGAGCAGTTCTTC
TRBJ2-1,TRBV4-3,.,few,CASSPRIFNGGLNEQFF,TGCGCCAGCAGCCCAAGAATCTTCAACGGGGGCCTCAATGAGCAGTTCTTC
TRBJ2-3,TRBV27,.,.,CASSFGLARNTQYF,TGTGCCAGCAGTTTTGGGCTAGCGCGAAATACGCAGTATTTT
TRBJ2-1,TRBV10-3,.,few,CAISEIPGGISYEQFF,TGTGCCATCAGTGAAATCCCAGGGGGGATTAGTTATGAGCAGTTCTTC
TRBJ2-1,TRBV7-9,TRBD2,few,CASSPRLAEGRSQFF,TGTGCCAGCAGCCCCCGACTAGCGGAGGGTAGATCACAGTTCTTC
TRBJ2-1,TRBV7-9,TRBD2,.,CASSLAGVAYNEQFF,TGTGCCAGCAGTTTAGCGGGAGTAGCCTACAATGAGCAGTTCTTC
TRBJ2-1,TRBV25-1,TRBD2,few,CASSESPYAGAVHEQFF,TGTGCCAGCAGTGAATCCCCCTATGCGGGAGCTGTCCATGAGCAGTTCTTC
TRBJ2-5,TRBV3-1,TRBD2,.,CASSLLAGQETQYF,TGTGCCAGCAGCCTACTAGCGGGGCAAGAGACCCAGTACTTC
TRBJ2-7,TRBV5-6,.,.,CVSSWGAAVTYEQYF,TGTGTCAGCAGCTGGGGCGCAGCGGTGACCTACGAGCAGTACTTC
TRBJ2-5,TRBV30,.,few,CAWSDGPTGQYF,TGTGCCTGGAGTGACGGACCCACTGGGCAGTACTTC
TRBJ2-7,TRBV5-1,.,few,CASSFLPSALYEQYF,TGCGCCAGCAGCTTTCTTCCTAGCGCCCTCTACGAGCAGTACTTC
TRBJ2-5,TRBV7-3,.,few,CASSSMGRAQETQYF,TGTGCCAGCAGCTCTATGGGGCGGGCACAAGAGACCCAGTACTTC
TRBJ2-7,TRBV29-1,.,.,CSVTGTLGYEQYF,TGCAGCGTCACCGGGACTCTAGGCTACGAGCAGTACTTC
TRBJ2-1,TRBV3-1,.,.,CASSQMPSDYNEQFF,TGTGCCAGCAGCCAAATGCCTAGCGACTACAATGAGCAGTTCTTC
TRBJ1-5,TRBV7-2,.,few,CASSLAPNQPQHF,TGTGCCAGCAGCTTAGCTCCGAATCAGCCCCAGCATTTT
TRBJ1-1,TRBV7-6,TRBD1,.,CASSPTRGQTETKNTEAFF,TGTGCCAGCAGCCCAACCCGGGGACAGACCGAGACGAAGAACACTGAAGCTTTCTTT
TRBJ1-3,TRBV12-3/TRBV12-4,.,.,CASRRNAAKTGGNTIYF,TGTGCCAGCAGACGGAATGCCGCGAAGACAGGTGGAAACACCATATATTTT
TRBJ1-6,TRBV20-1,.,few,CSARDYGRDNSPLHF,TGCAGTGCTAGAGATTACGGCAGAGATAATTCACCCCTCCACTTT
TRBJ2-3,TRBV6-2/TRBV6-3,TRBD1,.,CASSPTGLSTDTQYF,TGTGCCAGCAGTCCGACAGGGCTTTCCACAGATACGCAGTATTTT
TRBJ2-1,TRBV5-1,.,few,CASSFPEGSSSYNEQFF,TGCGCCAGCAGCTTCCCGGAGGGGTCTAGCTCCTACAATGAGCAGTTCTTC
TRBJ2-7,TRBV4-3,.,.,CASSQDGGTLPYEQYF,TGCGCCAGCAGCCAAGATGGGGGGACACTTCCCTACGAGCAGTACTTC
TRBJ2-7,TRBV10-3,.,few,CAISESQNEQYF,TGTGCCATCAGTGAGTCTCAGAACGAGCAGTACTTC
TRBJ1-4,TRBV2,.,.,CASNTGSGEKLFF,TGTGCCAGCAATACAGGGTCGGGTGAAAAACTGTTTTTT
TRBJ2-1,TRBV25-1,.,few,CASSGSSVGEQFF,TGTGCCAGCAGTGGTTCTAGCGTCGGTGAGCAGTTCTTC
TRBJ2-5,TRBV10-3,TRBD1,few,CAKPKGTGNCNEQYF,TGTGCCAAGCCCAAGGGGACAGGGAATTGCAATGAGCAGTACTTT
TRBJ2-6,TRBV25-1,TRBD1,.,CASSESGRGRRLGANVLTF,TGTGCCAGCAGTGAATCAGGCAGGGGGCGTAGATTGGGGGCCAACGTCCTGACTTTC
TRBJ2-3,TRBV20-1,TRBD2,once,CSAALAGGPYTQYF,TGCAGTGCTGCTCTAGCGGGGGGGCCATATACGCAGTATTTT
TRBJ2-7,TRBV11-2,.,.,CASSFWPLGEQYF,TGTGCCAGCAGCTTTTGGCCATTAGGCGAGCAGTACTTC